This TCR beta chain was documented in a study of shared clonotypes between healthy human individuals. Study context: Participating donors consisted of a couple of women and three men aged 18 to 49. General study findings and limits: It was the non-shared clonotypes that had lower generation probabilities than clonotypes shared by all four donors.

The CDR3 covers 15 residues. Between the trimmed V and J ends, which lost 4 bases and 0 bases, there was a span of 11 bases. The naive CD8 fraction comprised CD45RO-negative cells positively selected for CCR7 and excluded terminally differentiated effector memory CD45RA+ cells. Assay used: immunoSEQ multiplex PCR; TCRdb lists only in-frame clones, some missing. The repertoire holds fewer than 800,000 clones, about 90% seen once, with about 24% in the top ten. Turning to this clone: The antigen remains undetermined.

This receptor was taken from a man aged 25-40 years in good health. The sample consisted of naive CD8+ T cells sorted from blood. The rearrangement uses TRBV5-3 and TRBJ1-5, with D maybe TRBD1 (5 bases). Being an ORF, TRBV5-3 has a function that is uncertain. The CDR3 DNA reads as TGTGCCAGAAGCCCGGGGCAACATAGCAATCAGCCCCAGCATTTT. As protein: CARSPGQHSNQPQHF.